The clone carrying this TCR beta chain was seen only a few times. Additional DNA sequences in this sample encode the identical CDR3. Original processing methods: From reference gene primer amplification, estimates of nucleated cell counts were derived. Clones were read by immunoSEQ multiplex PCR, and TCRdb kept only the in-frame ones, dropping some. V and J calls and clone size follow that table, whereas D and trimming were derived from the DNA. The sample consists of more than 80,000 clones, roughly 88% of them appearing once. The record originates from a study of blood T cell repertoires in COVID-19. The germline V gene encodes CDR1 GTSNPN and CDR2 SVGIG (reference sequence). This CDR3 comprises 12 residues. With V trimmed by 1 base and J by 5 bases, 1 base remained unmatched. A Seattle source enrolled patients during active infection and followed them longitudinally.

The sequenced sample consisted of peripheral blood. The chain uses TRBV30 and TRBJ1-2; 7 bases are a match to TRBD1. This sequence was found in a woman older than 75 with COVID-19, enrolled during active disease. The chain's CDR3 is CAWSGRGYGYTF. The CDR3 DNA follows: TGTGCCTGGAGTGGCAGGGGGTATGGCTACACCTTC.